This TCR beta chain is drawn from a study of shared clonotypes between healthy human individuals. Once extracted for a subset, genomic DNA was divided evenly among several immunoSEQ plates. Here immunoSEQ multiplex PCR was the method, and the copy in TCRdb shows in-frame clones only, minus some. The profile shows 400,000 to 550,000 clones, 79% of them singletons. Genomic DNA of unsorted samples came from some 91 million PBMCs. V was pared by 7 bases and J by 2 bases, with 13 bases of the junction left unmatched. The CDR3 has 16 amino acids. Germline CDR1 SGHVS, CDR2 FNYEAQ. This TCR was recovered from a woman between 35 and 50 years old in good health. Some clones in this sample may be carry-over from other donors' samples. This chain joins TRBV7-6 and TRBJ2-7; 8 bases agree with TRBD1. Sample: PBMCs. CDR3 loop: CASNHSIQGATYEQYF. Here the CDR3 DNA reads TGTGCCAGCAATCACTCGATCCAGGGGGCTACCTACGAGCAGTACTTC. The full variable domain, rest sourced from reference TRBV7-6 and TRBJ2-7, is GAGVSQSPRYKVTKRGQDVALRCDPISGHVSLYWYRQALGQGPEFLTYFNYEAQQDKSGLPNDRFSAERPEGSISTLTIQRTEQRDSAMYRCASNHSIQGATYEQYFGPGTRLTVT.